What follows are 2 T cell receptor beta chains derived from one specimen sequenced in a study of blood T cell repertoires in COVID-19. Generated by immunoSEQ multiplex PCR, the TCRdb table keeps only in-frame clones and is missing some. The sample records around 300,000 clones, around nine tenths being singletons. The sequenced sample was PBMCs or T cells enriched from blood (not recorded which). These receptors were taken from a young man who had recovered from COVID-19.

This sequence joins TRBV11-2 and TRBJ1-4, with D perhaps matching TRBD1 (6 bases). Germline CDR1 and CDR2: SGHAT and FQNNGV. V gave up 1 base and J gave up 6 bases, with 9 bases separating them. The CDR3 loop spans 14 amino acids. Here the CDR3 DNA reads TGTGCCAGCAGCTTAGTCACAGGGTATGAAAAACTGTTTTTT. Translated: CASSLVTGYEKLFF. Together with reference TRBV11-2 and TRBJ1-4, the CDR3 gives the full variable domain: EAGVAQSPRYKIIEKRQSVAFWCNPISGHATLYWYQQILGQGPKLLIQFQNNGVVDDSQLPKDRFSAERLKGVDSTLKIQPAKLEDSAVYLCASSLVTGYEKLFFGSGTQLSVL.

This clone was recorded only once. The CDR3 sequence is CASSLLTGPTSGGANEQFF. In DNA form, the CDR3 reads TGTGCCAGCAGCCTCCTTACGGGCCCAACTAGCGGGGGGGCCAATGAGCAGTTCTTC. J is TRBJ2-1 and V is TRBV7-8, with TRBD2 matching 13 bases. Trimming cost V 5 bases and J 6 bases; bases outside gene matches: 16. The CDR3 is made up of 19 amino acids. The germline CDR1 and CDR2 sequences are SGHVS and FQNEAQ. Variable domain in full (rest from reference TRBV7-8 and TRBJ2-1): GAGVSQSPRYKVAKRGQDVALRCDPISGHVSLFWYQQALGQGPEFLTYFQNEAQLDKSGLPSDRFFAERPEGSVSTLKIQRTQQEDSAVYLCASSLLTGPTSGGANEQFFGPGTRLTVL.